The present T cell receptor (beta chain) was sequenced within a study of T cells in Graves' hyperthyroidism and ophthalmopathy. About the research overall: Initial diagnosis, before any treatment, was when peripheral blood was collected. General study findings and limits: Most thyroid-expanded clonotypes above 0.001 were also found in blood.

RNA transcripts were the template for amplifying TCR beta CDR3 regions. The HTBI primer set served for first-round RT-PCR of the TCR CDR3. TCRdb fed the multiplex PCR reads into MiXCR, producing one record per CDR3 protein. The sample has under 400,000 distinct CDR3 sequences, roughly 25% seen once. The CDR3 consists of 14 residues. V was clipped by 10 bases and J by 3 bases; unmatched bases: 7. Germline V lookup: CDR1 LGHDT, CDR2 YNNKEL (reference sequence). As for this clonotype: The antigen remains undetermined.

Each patient was aged 18 to 65 and had newly diagnosed hyperthyroidism of under 2 months' duration. Sequenced input: blood. The origin of this receptor is a middle-aged man with Graves' hyperthyroidism. The chain couples TRBV3-1 to TRBJ2-7; TRBD2 matches at 12 bases. This CDR3 is CANVRTSGNYEQYF. In DNA, the CDR3 is TGTGCCAACGTTCGGACTAGCGGGAACTACGAGCAGTACTTC.